The rows below give T cell receptor beta chains drawn from one sample of a study of blood T cells in healthy people across ages. MiXCR was run by TCRdb on the 5' RACE reads, yielding one entry per CDR3 protein. The sample shows some 1,000,000 distinct CDR3 sequences, approximately 25% of them seen only once. These data were likewise used in another study, on T cells of mothers and their children.

Sequencing was done on a sample of blood. These TCRs come from a girl aged 2-10 years in good health. Both conserved end residues are part of each CDR3. The D gene is left open where the match is weak. Clone size is not always given. Where it is, it says once, few, many or a class for expanded clones.

>TRBJ2-1|TRBV29-1|NA|TRBD2
CSEGTSGPNEQFF
TGCAGCGAAGGGACTAGCGGGCCCAATGAGCAGTTCTTC
>TRBJ1-1|TRBV4-1|NA|NA
CASSQGHSATGMNTEAFF
TGCGCCAGCAGCCAAGGACACTCTGCGACGGGCATGAACACTGAAGCTTTCTTT
>TRBJ2-7|TRBV7-2|NA|NA
CASTLAREQYF
TGTGCCAGCACTCTGGCGAGGGAGCAGTACTTC
>TRBJ2-2|TRBV3-1|NA|NA
CASSQGWGPTGELFF
TGTGCCAGCAGCCAAGGTTGGGGGCCCACCGGGGAGCTGTTTTTT
>TRBJ2-1|TRBV11-2|few|TRBD2
CASSSSTSGYNEQFF
TGTGCCAGCAGCTCCTCGACTAGCGGATACAATGAGCAGTTCTTC
>TRBJ1-5|TRBV20-1|NA|NA
CSANWDSNQPQHF
TGCAGTGCTAACTGGGATAGCAATCAGCCCCAGCATTTT
>TRBJ2-1|TRBV3-1|few|NA
CASSAFVQDPEQFF
TGTGCCAGCAGCGCGTTTGTACAGGACCCTGAGCAGTTCTTC
>TRBJ2-1|TRBV5-5|NA|NA
CARSLEGPYNEQFF
TGTGCCCGCAGCTTGGAAGGCCCCTACAATGAGCAGTTCTTC
>TRBJ2-1|TRBV11-2|NA|NA
CASSLGQTTYNEQFF
TGTGCCAGCAGCTTAGGACAAACTACCTACAATGAGCAGTTCTTC
>TRBJ2-5|TRBV7-8|NA|NA
CASSLLRQRQETQYF
TGTGCCAGCAGCTTACTTCGACAGAGACAAGAGACCCAGTACTTC
>TRBJ2-7|TRBV4-2|few|NA
CASSQEHRASYEQYF
TGTGCCAGCAGCCAAGAACACAGGGCCTCCTACGAGCAGTACTTC
>TRBJ2-7|TRBV27|few|NA
CASGPSSILYEQYF
TGTGCCAGCGGCCCATCCTCTATTCTCTACGAGCAGTACTTC
>TRBJ2-1|TRBV27|few|TRBD2
CASRPTSGGLYNEQFF
TGTGCCAGCAGACCCACTAGCGGGGGGCTTTACAATGAACAGTTCTTC
>TRBJ2-7|TRBV7-2|few|TRBD2
CASSFMVAGELGYEQYF
TGTGCCAGCAGCTTTATGGTAGCGGGAGAACTGGGCTACGAGCAGTACTTC
>TRBJ2-7|TRBV9|few|TRBD2
CASSVSPSGESTSYEQYF
TGTGCCAGCAGCGTAAGTCCTAGCGGGGAGAGTACCTCCTACGAGCAGTACTTC
>TRBJ2-3|TRBV20-1|NA|NA
CSVGSPSRDTQYF
TGCAGTGTGGGGTCCCCCTCCCGCGATACGCAGTATTTT